The 17 T cell receptor beta chains below come from one sample, sequenced in a study of cytomegalovirus exposure and HLA in healthy donors. In the PCR, 60 Vbeta and 13 Jbeta primers were used. TCRdb's table, derived via immunoSEQ multiplex PCR, lists solely in-frame clones and lacks some. This table holds some 150,000 clones, around 90% found once. Sample: PBMCs. The receptor source for this set is a woman in her 30s in good health and CMV-seronegative.

The V gene is TRBV5-1, the J gene TRBJ2-3; a possible D gene is TRBD2 (5 bases). The germline V and J ends were trimmed by 4 bases and 1 base, with 13 bases remaining between them. The CDR3 runs 15 residues. CDR1 is SGHRS, CDR2 YFSETQ, per germline. The CDR3 nucleotides read TGCGCCAGCAGCATATCCCGGACTGGCACAGATACGCAGTATTTT. The encoded protein is CASSISRTGTDTQYF.

Remarks on this clone: Other DNA sequences from this sample encode an identical CDR3 as well. The J gene is TRBJ1-5, the V gene TRBV11-2, with TRBD1 identical over 10 bases. This CDR3 contains 13 residues. Trimming at V came to 5 bases and at J to 7 bases, leaving 2 bases not matched to a gene. Germline CDR1 reads SGHAT; CDR2 reads FQNNGV. CDR3 in amino acids: CASSRDRGQPQHF. Here the CDR3 DNA reads TGTGCCAGCAGCCGGGACAGGGGCCAGCCCCAGCATTTT.

The chain carries TRBV28 and TRBJ1-1, with a tentative D call TRBD1 (5 bases). Looked up from germline, CDR1 is MDHEN and CDR2 is SYDVKM. CDR3 length equals 15 residues. Between the trimmed V and J ends, which lost 7 bases and 5 bases, there was a span of 20 bases. This CDR3 reads CASTRGGVGETEAFF. The CDR3 DNA follows: TGTGCCAGCACTCGGGGCGGGGTGGGTGAGACTGAAGCTTTCTTT. The variable domain in full, completed from reference TRBV28 and TRBJ1-1, reads DVKVTQSSRYLVKRTGEKVFLECVQDMDHENMFWYRQDPGLGLRLIYFSYDVKMKEKGDIPEGYSVSREKKERFSLILESASTNQTSMYLCASTRGGVGETEAFFGQGTRLTVV.

This chain connects TRBV12-2 to TRBJ1-1; the DNA was not compared with TRBD1, the D call given in the table. TRBV12-2 is given as a pseudogene. This CDR3 has 14 residues. CDR3 in DNA: TGTGCAAGTCGGCTTACAGGGATTAACACTGAAGCTTTCTTT. It specifies CASRLTGINTEAFF.

The genes are TRBV5-4 and TRBJ2-5; a possible D gene is TRBD2 (6 bases). The end of the DNA aligns better with TRBJ2-7, so the J call may be wrong. The CDR3 is 14 residues long. Per germline, CDR1 SGHNT and CDR2 YYREEE (reference sequence). The CDR3 DNA follows: TGTGCCAGCTCGACCGGCGGACTAACCTACGAGCAGTACTTC. Amino acid sequence: CASSTGGLTYEQYF.

V usage is TRBV7-3 and J usage is TRBJ2-1, with D unresolved. V lost 5 bases, J lost 8 bases, and 19 bases lay in between. Germline loops: CDR1 SGHTA, CDR2 FQGTGA. There are 15 residues in the CDR3. CDR3 sequence (DNA): TGTGCCAGCAGCCCCTTCGGCGGTTCTGGCGATGAGCAGTTCTTC. Translation: CASSPFGGSGDEQFF.

The DNA of the CDR3 is TGTGCCAGCAGTGAAACGGCTAGCGGGGGCACAGGTACCCAGTACTTC. It specifies CASSETASGGTGTQYF. The genes are TRBV2 and TRBJ2-5, with 10 bases that match TRBD2. Looked up from germline, CDR1 is SNHLY and CDR2 is FYNNEI. V lost 2 bases to trimming and J lost 8 bases; unmatched junction nucleotides: 11. The CDR3 is made up of 16 amino acids.

V is TRBV7-9 and J is TRBJ1-1; 9 nucleotides align to TRBD1. The germline gives CDR1 SEHNR, CDR2 FQNEAQ (reference sequence). The CDR3 loop spans 17 amino acids. The V segment lost 6 bases and the J segment 1 base; nucleotides outside the gene matches: 12. The chain's CDR3 is CASSPRGQGKRNTEAFF. The CDR3 coding sequence is TGTGCCAGCAGTCCTAGGGGACAGGGAAAGAGGAACACTGAAGCTTTCTTT.

The CDR3 DNA follows: TGTGCCAGCAGTCCCTACTTTGTCTACGAGCAGTACTTC. This codes for CASSPYFVYEQYF. The chain combines TRBV27 with TRBJ2-7; D is undetermined. This CDR3 is 13 amino acids long. Trimming cost V 5 bases and J 3 bases, with 11 bases left between them. Germline CDR1 and CDR2: MNHEY and SMNVEV (reference sequence).

CDR3: CASTPETGTDYEQYF. DNA for the CDR3: TGTGCCAGCACTCCAGAGACAGGGACCGACTACGAGCAGTACTTC. The rearrangement links TRBV6-5 to TRBJ2-7, with 7 bases aligning to TRBD1. J was trimmed by 3 bases and V by 7 bases; bases with no gene match: 12. Germline values: CDR1 MNHEY, CDR2 SVGAGI. This CDR3 has 15 amino acids.

The J gene is TRBJ2-1, the V gene TRBV9; 9 bases agree with TRBD2. CDR1 and CDR2 from the germline V gene are SGDLS and YYNGEE. V gave up 0 bases and J gave up 7 bases; unmatched junction bases: 5. The CDR3 is made up of 15 amino acids. In DNA form, the CDR3 reads TGTGCCAGCAGCGTAGGCGGGAGGGTCGGGAATGAGCAGTTCTTC. Protein sequence: CASSVGGRVGNEQFF.

The chain joins TRBV7-9 to TRBJ2-7, with 11 bases aligning to TRBD2. The CDR3 sequence is 15 residues long. V was clipped by 3 bases and J by 7 bases; unmatched bases: 8. The germline V gene encodes CDR1 SEHNR and CDR2 FQNEAQ (reference sequence). CDR3 residues: CASSFLAGGPREQYF. The CDR3 DNA reads as TGTGCCAGCAGCTTCTTAGCGGGAGGGCCTCGGGAGCAGTACTTC. Based on the CDR3 plus reference TRBV7-9 and TRBJ2-7, the full variable domain is DTGVSQNPRHKITKRGQNVTFRCDPISEHNRLYWYRQTLGQGPEFLTYFQNEAQLEKSRLLSDRFSAERPKGSFSTLEIQRTEQGDSAMYLCASSFLAGGPREQYFGPGTRLTVT.

This clone was counted between two and nine times. The chain has TRBV7-9 and TRBJ1-5; D is perhaps TRBD1 (6 bases). CDR1 SEHNR and CDR2 FQNEAQ come from the germline V gene (reference sequence). The length of the CDR3 is 14 residues. V lost 5 bases to trimming and J lost 7 bases, with 15 bases between them. The CDR3 reads CASSPVGTNQPQHF. CDR3 sequence (DNA): TGTGCCAGCAGCCCAGTCGGGACAAACCAGCCCCAGCATTTT.

The gene calls are TRBV6-1 and TRBJ2-7; D unclear. Per the germline V gene, CDR1 is MNHNS and CDR2 is SASEGT. V lost 0 bases to trimming and J lost 7 bases, with 7 bases between them. This CDR3 contains 12 residues. The CDR3 DNA reads TGTGCCAGCAGTGAAGCCGCTACTGAGCAGTACTTC. As protein: CASSEAATEQYF.

V usage is TRBV5-1 and J usage is TRBJ2-5; 9 bases are a match to TRBD1. Near its end, the DNA agrees better with TRBJ2-7, so the J call may be wrong. Germline V gives CDR1 SGHRS, CDR2 YFSETQ. This CDR3 has 15 residues. CDR3 residues: CASSLEGTGRYEQYF. The CDR3 DNA is TGCGCCAGCAGCTTAGAGGGGACAGGGAGATACGAGCAGTACTTC.

This rearrangement joins TRBV18 to TRBJ2-7; D may be TRBD1 (7 bases). With 3 bases removed from V and 7 bases from J, the gap between germline ends came to 13 bases. The germline V gene encodes CDR1 KGHSH and CDR2 LQKENI. The CDR3 has 13 amino acids. DNA for the CDR3: TGTGCCAGCTCACCGGAGGGGGCCGGGGAGCAGTACTTC. This encodes CASSPEGAGEQYF.

The table lists this clone with a few counts. The chain employs TRBV5-1 and TRBJ1-1; 9 bases line up with TRBD1. Trimming removed 2 bases from V and 5 bases from J; junction bases left unmatched: 7. CDR3 size: 15 residues. Germline CDR1 is SGHRS and CDR2 is YFSETQ. The CDR3 loop reads CASSLVGTGWTEAFF. Here the CDR3 DNA reads TGCGCCAGCAGCTTAGTCGGGACAGGGTGGACTGAAGCTTTCTTT.